The T cell receptor (beta chain) under discussion was sequenced for a study of long-term antiretroviral therapy in people with HIV. V was shortened by 5 bases and J by 5 bases, with 15 bases between the two germline ends. This CDR3 region has 14 residues. Germline V gene lookup returns CDR1 KGHSH and CDR2 LQKENI. For each donor, at least one pre-ART and at least two post-ART PBMC samples were available. The content of samples before DNA extraction was roughly 0.9-11 million cryopreserved PBMC. This was the immunoSEQ v3.0 assay at survey level. Sequencing efforts were directed toward roughly 40,000-50,000 T-cell genomes per sample. Method: immunoSEQ multiplex PCR; TCRdb's copy keeps in-frame clones and lacks some. Of about 9,100 clones listed, around 82% are singletons. Findings of the study overall: Pre-ART clonal expansions dominated every time point's repertoire.

About this clone: Its antigen is not known.

Sequenced material: unsorted PBMCs, taken 0.4 years before starting antiretroviral therapy. The clonotype originates from a man between 25 and 39 years old with HIV. This chain uses TRBV18 with TRBJ1-1; maybe TRBD1 (6 bases). The CDR3 is CASSYGTSRTEAFF. CDR3 sequence (DNA): TGTGCCAGCTCATACGGGACATCTAGAACTGAAGCTTTCTTT.